This T cell receptor (beta chain) was recovered during a study of cytomegalovirus exposure and HLA in healthy donors. 60 Vbeta and 13 Jbeta primers were used in PCR. Data came from immunoSEQ multiplex PCR; TCRdb stores just in-frame clones and leaves some out. This listing includes over 45,000 clones. Germline CDR1 is MNHNY and CDR2 is SVGAGI (reference sequence). CDR3 length: 14 residues. V shed 6 bases, J shed 5 bases, and the junction held 8 bases outside the gene matches. Whole-study results and caveats: In a later analysis, donors in an Asian-associated ancestry cluster reportedly had fewer N-insertions in productive TCRs than the cohort mean.

In regard to this clone: Antigen: not known.

The sequenced material came from PBMCs. This TCR was sampled from a woman between 18 and 29 years old in good health and CMV-seronegative. The chain links TRBV6-6 to TRBJ2-5; 8 positions match TRBD2. In DNA form, the CDR3 reads TGTGCCAGCAGGGCCGGGACTAGGGGGGAGACCCAGTACTTC. Amino acids: CASRAGTRGETQYF.